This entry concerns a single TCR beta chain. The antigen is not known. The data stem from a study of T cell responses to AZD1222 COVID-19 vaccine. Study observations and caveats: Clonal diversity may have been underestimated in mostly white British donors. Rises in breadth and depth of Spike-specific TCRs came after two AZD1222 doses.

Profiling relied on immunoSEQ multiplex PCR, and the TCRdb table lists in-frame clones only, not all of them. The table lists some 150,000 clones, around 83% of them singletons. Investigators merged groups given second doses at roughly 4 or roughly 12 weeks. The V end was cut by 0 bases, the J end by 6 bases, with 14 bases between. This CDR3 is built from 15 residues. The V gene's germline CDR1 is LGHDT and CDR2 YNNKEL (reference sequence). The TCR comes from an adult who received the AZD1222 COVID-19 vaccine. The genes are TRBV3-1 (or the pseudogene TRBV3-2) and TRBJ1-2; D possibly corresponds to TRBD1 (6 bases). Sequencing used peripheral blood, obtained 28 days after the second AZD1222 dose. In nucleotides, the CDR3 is TGTGCCAGCAGCCAAGAGGGGGCCAGGGTAGATGGCTACACCTTC. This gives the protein CASSQEGARVDGYTF.